The 4 T cell receptor beta chains given below trace back to one sample, sequenced in a study of CD8+CD57+ T cells in acquired aplastic anemia. TCR beta VDJ and CDR3 profiling used genomic DNA as template. TCRdb redid the calling of the reads with MiXCR, one entry per CDR3 protein. The sample lists just over 400,000 distinct CDR3 sequences; 60% to 80% were seen once. Sample: sorted CD4+, CD8+, or CD8+CD57+ T cells (not recorded which) from PBMCs. The source of these receptors is a human donor in good health, serving as a control.

This clonotype was counted once. This rearrangement joins TRBV7-9 to TRBJ1-2; D not certain. V lost 6 bases and J 5 bases, leaving 7 bases between the germline ends. Germline CDR1 SEHNR, CDR2 FQNEAQ (reference sequence). The CDR3 length is 11 residues. The CDR3 coding sequence is TGTGCCAGCAGTACCACGTATGGCTACACCTTC. Amino acid sequence: CASSTTYGYTF.

V usage is TRBV2 and J usage is TRBJ2-3; D is possibly TRBD2 (5 bases). Trimming left V 6 bases short and J 10 bases short, with 17 bases between. Germline lookup yields CDR1 SNHLY and CDR2 FYNNEI. The CDR3 covers 13 residues. The CDR3 DNA reads TGTGCCAGCAGCGGGGTTGGCACCGGTGCGCAGTATTTT. Protein product: CASSGVGTGAQYF.

This clonotype was found many times. The chain couples TRBV20-1 to TRBJ1-1; D not certain. The CDR3 contains 14 residues. The ends were cut back, 6 bases at V and 1 base at J, with 15 bases in the middle. The germline gives CDR1 DFQATT, CDR2 SNEGSKA (reference sequence). The CDR3 DNA reads TGCAGTGCCCAGTTCGGGGTCGGGAACACTGAAGCTTTCTTT. This sequence encodes CSAQFGVGNTEAFF.

The table lists this clonotype with many counts. The V and J genes are TRBV7-6 and TRBJ1-1; tentatively, D is TRBD1 (5 bases). From germline, CDR1 is SGHVS and CDR2 FNYEAQ. The CDR3 consists of 16 residues. The germline V and J ends were trimmed by 5 bases and 4 bases, with 20 bases remaining between them. The CDR3 region is CASSPTWGTTGTEAFF. In DNA, the CDR3 is TGTGCCAGCAGCCCCACATGGGGCACCACGGGCACTGAAGCTTTCTTT.